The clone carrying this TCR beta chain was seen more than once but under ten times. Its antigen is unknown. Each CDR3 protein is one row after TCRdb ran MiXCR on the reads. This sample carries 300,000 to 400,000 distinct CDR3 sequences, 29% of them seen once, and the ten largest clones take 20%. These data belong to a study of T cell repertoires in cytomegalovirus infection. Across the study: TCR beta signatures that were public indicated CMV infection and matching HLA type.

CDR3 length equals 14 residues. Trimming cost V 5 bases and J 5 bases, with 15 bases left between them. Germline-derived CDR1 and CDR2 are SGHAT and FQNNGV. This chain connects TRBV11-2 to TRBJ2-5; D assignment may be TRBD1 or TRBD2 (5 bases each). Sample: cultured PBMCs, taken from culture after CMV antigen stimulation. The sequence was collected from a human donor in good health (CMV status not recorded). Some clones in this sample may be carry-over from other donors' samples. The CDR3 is CASSPLVREETQYF. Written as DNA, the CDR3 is TGTGCCAGCAGCCCCCTCGTCAGGGAGGAGACCCAGTACTTC.